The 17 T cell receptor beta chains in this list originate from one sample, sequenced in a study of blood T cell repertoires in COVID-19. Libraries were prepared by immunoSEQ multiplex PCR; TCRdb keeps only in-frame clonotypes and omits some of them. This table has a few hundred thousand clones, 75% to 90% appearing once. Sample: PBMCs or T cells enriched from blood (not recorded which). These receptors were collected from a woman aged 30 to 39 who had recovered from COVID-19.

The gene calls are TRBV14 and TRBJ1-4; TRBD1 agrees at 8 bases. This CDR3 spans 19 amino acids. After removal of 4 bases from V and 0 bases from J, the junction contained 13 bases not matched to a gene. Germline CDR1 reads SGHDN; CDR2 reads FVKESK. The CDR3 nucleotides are TGTGCCAGCAGCCCGATTCCCAGGGGGCGGGGAGCAACTAATGAAAAACTGTTTTTT. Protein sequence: CASSPIPRGRGATNEKLFF.

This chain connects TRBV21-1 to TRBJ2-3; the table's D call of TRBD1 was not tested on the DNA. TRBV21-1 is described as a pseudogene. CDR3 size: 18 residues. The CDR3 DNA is TGTGCCAGCAGCCTCCGGGGACAGCTTAAATCCCCCACAGATACGCAGTATTTT. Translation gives CASSLRGQLKSPTDTQYF.

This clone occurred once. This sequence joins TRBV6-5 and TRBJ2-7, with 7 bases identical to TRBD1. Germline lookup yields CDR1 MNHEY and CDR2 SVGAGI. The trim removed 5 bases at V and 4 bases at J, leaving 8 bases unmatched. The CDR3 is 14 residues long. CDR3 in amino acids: CASSPDRRRYEQYF. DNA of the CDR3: TGTGCCAGCAGTCCGGACAGGCGTCGGTACGAGCAGTACTTC.

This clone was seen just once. In nucleotides, the CDR3 is TGTGCCAGCAGCGGTGGTACAGACCTGATGAACACTGAAGCTTTCTTT. It specifies CASSGGTDLMNTEAFF. The rearrangement uses TRBV9 and TRBJ1-1, with D unresolved. Trimming pared 3 bases from V and 0 bases from J, leaving 15 bases between. The CDR3 extends over 16 amino acids. In germline, CDR1 is SGDLS, CDR2 YYNGEE. The variable domain in full, completed from reference TRBV9 and TRBJ1-1, reads DSGVTQTPKHLITATGQRVTLRCSPRSGDLSVYWYQQSLDQGLQFLIQYYNGEERAKGNILERFSAQQFPDLHSELNLSSLELGDSALYFCASSGGTDLMNTEAFFGQGTRLTVV.

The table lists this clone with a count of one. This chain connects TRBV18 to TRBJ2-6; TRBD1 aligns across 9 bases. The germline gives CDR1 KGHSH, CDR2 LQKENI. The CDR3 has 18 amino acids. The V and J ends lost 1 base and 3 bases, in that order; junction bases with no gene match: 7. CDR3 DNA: TGTGCCAGCTCACCACAGGTACAGGGGGCCGGTGGGGCCAACGTCCTGACTTTC. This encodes CASSPQVQGAGGANVLTF.

The CDR3: CASSWRTGAPNTEAFF. In nucleotides, the CDR3 is TGCGCCAGCAGCTGGAGGACAGGGGCCCCTAACACTGAAGCTTTCTTT. The rearrangement uses TRBV5-1 and TRBJ1-1; 9 nucleotides line up with TRBD1. This CDR3 is 16 amino acids long. Per germline, CDR1 SGHRS and CDR2 YFSETQ. Losses at the gene ends were 3 bases for V and 2 bases for J; bases not matched to a gene: 8.

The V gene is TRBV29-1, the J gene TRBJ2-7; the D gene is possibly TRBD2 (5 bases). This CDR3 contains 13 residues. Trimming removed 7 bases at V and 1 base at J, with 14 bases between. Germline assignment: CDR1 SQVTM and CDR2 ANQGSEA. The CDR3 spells CSARSGNSYEQYF. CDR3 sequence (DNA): TGCAGCGCACGTTCGGGGAATTCCTACGAGCAGTACTTC.

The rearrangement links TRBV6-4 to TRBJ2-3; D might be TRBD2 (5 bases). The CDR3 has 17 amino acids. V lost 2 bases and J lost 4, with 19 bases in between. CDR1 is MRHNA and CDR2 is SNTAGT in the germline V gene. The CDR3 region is CASSDPGNSSPADTQYF. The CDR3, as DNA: TGTGCCAGCAGTGACCCGGGGAACAGTTCCCCGGCAGATACGCAGTATTTT.

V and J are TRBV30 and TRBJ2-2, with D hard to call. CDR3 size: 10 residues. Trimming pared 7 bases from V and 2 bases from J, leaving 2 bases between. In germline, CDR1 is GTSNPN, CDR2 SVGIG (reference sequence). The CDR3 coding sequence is TGTGCCTCAAACACCGGGGAGCTGTTTTTT. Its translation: CASNTGELFF.

The CDR3 DNA follows: TGTGCCAGCAGCAAAGCCGGGACAGAACTTAATCAGCCCCAGCATTTT. This translates into CASSKAGTELNQPQHF. The chain is built from TRBV21-1 and TRBJ1-5; the table's TRBD1 call for D was not verified on the DNA. TRBV21-1 is a pseudogene. CDR3 length: 16 amino acids.

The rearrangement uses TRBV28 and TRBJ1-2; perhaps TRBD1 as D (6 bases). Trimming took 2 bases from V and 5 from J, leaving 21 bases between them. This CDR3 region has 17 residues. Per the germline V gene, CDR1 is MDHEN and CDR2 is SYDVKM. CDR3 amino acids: CASSLTVSLQGLYGYTF. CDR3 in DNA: TGTGCCAGCAGTTTAACGGTGTCCTTACAGGGTCTTTATGGCTACACCTTC.

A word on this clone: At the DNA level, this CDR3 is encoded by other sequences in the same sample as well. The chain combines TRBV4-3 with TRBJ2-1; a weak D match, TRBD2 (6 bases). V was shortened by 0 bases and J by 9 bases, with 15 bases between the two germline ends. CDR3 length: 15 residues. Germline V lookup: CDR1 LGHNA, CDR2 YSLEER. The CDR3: CASSQEGGRGGEQFF. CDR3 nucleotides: TGCGCCAGCAGCCAAGAGGGGGGAAGGGGAGGTGAGCAGTTCTTC.

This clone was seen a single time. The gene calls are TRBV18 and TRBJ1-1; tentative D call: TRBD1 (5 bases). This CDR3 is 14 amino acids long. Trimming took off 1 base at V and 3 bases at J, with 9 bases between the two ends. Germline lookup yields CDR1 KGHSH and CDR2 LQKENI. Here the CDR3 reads CASSPRSRDTEAFF. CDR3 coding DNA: TGTGCCAGCTCACCACGGTCCAGGGACACTGAAGCTTTCTTT. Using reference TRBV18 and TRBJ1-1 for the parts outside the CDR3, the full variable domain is NAGVMQNPRHLVRRRGQEARLRCSPMKGHSHVYWYRQLPEEGLKFMVYLQKENIIDESGMPKERFSAEFPKEGPSILRIQQVVRGDSAAYFCASSPRSRDTEAFFGQGTRLTVV.

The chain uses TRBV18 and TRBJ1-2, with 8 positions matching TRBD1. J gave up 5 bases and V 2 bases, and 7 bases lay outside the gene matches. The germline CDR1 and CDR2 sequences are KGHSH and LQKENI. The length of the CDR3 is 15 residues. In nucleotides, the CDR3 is TGTGCCAGCTCACCATCCGGGACAGGCTTGTATGGCTACACCTTC. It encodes CASSPSGTGLYGYTF.

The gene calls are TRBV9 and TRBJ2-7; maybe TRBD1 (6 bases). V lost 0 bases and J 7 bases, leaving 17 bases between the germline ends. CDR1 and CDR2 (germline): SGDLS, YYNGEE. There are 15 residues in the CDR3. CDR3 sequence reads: CASSVGRSRGYEQYF. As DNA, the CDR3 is TGTGCCAGCAGCGTAGGACGGAGCAGGGGTTATGAGCAGTACTTC.

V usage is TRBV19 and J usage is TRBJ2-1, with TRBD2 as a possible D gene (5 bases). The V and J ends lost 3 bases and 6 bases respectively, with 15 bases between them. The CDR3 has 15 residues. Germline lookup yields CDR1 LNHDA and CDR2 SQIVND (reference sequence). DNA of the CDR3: TGTGCCAGTAGTATCCTAGCCCTAAACACCAATGAGCAGTTCTTC. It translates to CASSILALNTNEQFF.

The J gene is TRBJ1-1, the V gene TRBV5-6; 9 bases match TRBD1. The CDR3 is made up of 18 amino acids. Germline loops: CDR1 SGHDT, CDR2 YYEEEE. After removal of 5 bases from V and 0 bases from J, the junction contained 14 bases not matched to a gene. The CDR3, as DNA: TGTGCCAGCAGGAAGACAGGGGGATTGTTCCGCATGAACACTGAAGCTTTCTTT. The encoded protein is CASRKTGGLFRMNTEAFF.